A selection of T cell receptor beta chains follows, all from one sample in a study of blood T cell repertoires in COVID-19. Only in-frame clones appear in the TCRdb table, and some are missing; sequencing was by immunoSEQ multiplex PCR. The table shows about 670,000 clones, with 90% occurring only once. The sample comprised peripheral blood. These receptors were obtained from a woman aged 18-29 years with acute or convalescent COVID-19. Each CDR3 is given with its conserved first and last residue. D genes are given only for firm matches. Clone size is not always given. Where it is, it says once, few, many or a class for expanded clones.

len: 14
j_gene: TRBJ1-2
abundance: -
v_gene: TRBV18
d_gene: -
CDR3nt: TGTGCCAGCTCACCGGAGGACGGCATCTGGGGCTACACCTTC
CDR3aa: CASSPEDGIWGYTF

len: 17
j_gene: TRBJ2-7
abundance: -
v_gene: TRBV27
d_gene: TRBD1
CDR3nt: TGTGCCAGCAGTTTTGCCACCGGGACAGGGGCCCGCTACGAGCAGTACTTC
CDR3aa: CASSFATGTGARYEQYF

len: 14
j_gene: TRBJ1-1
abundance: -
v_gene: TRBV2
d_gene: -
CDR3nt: TGTGCCAGCAGTGCCTCAGTTATAAACACTGAAGCTTTCTTT
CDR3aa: CASSASVINTEAFF

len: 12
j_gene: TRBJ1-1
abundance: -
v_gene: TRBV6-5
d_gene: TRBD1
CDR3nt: TGTGCCATTACGGACAGGGGCCTTGAAGCTTTCTTT
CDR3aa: CAITDRGLEAFF

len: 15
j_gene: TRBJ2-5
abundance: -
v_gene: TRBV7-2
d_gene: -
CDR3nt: TGTGCCAGCAGCTTTGTCCAGGGTCCCGGAGAGACCCAGTACTTC
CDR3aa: CASSFVQGPGETQYF

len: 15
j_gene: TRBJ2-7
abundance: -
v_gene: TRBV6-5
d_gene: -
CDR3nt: TGTGCCAGCAGCGCAACGGGGCGGGGCCCCTACGAGCAGTACTTC
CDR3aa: CASSATGRGPYEQYF

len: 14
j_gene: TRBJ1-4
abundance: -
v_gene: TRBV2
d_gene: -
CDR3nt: TGTGCCAGCAGTGAAGACTTGAGGAATGAAAAACTGTTTTTT
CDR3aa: CASSEDLRNEKLFF

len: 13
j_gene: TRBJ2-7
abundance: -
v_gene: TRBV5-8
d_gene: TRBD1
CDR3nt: TGTGCCAGCAGCCGCAGGGGGCGCGACGAGCAGTACTTC
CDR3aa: CASSRRGRDEQYF

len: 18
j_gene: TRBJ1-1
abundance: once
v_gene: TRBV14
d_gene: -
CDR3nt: TGTGCCAGCAGCCAAGATCCTATTCAGGGGTTTCCGGACACTGAAGCTTTCTTT
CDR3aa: CASSQDPIQGFPDTEAFF

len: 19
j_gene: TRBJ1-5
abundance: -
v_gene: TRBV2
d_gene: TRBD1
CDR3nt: TGTGCCAGCAGCTATCCCGGGACAGGGGGGGTAGCGAGCAATCAGCCCCAGCATTTT
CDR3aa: CASSYPGTGGVASNQPQHF

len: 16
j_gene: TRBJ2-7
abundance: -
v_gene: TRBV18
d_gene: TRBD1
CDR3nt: TGTGCCAGCTCACCAAGTCGGCCCCAGGGGGCGAACGAGCAGTACTTC
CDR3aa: CASSPSRPQGANEQYF

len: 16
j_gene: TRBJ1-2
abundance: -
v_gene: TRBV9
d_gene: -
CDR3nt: TGTGCCAGCAGCGTAGGCCAGGTACCGGGGGTCGATGGCTACACCTTC
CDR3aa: CASSVGQVPGVDGYTF

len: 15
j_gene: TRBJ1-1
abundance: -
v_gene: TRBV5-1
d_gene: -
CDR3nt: TGCGCCAGCAGTTTCGCGGGAGATATGAACACTGAAGCTTTCTTT
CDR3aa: CASSFAGDMNTEAFF

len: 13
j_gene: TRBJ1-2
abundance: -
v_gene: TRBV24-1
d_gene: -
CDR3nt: TGTGCCACCAGTCAGAGTCAGGATTATGGCTACACCTTC
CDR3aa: CATSQSQDYGYTF

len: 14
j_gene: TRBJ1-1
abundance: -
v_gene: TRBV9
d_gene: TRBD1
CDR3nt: TGTGCCAGCAGCGCAGACAGGGGCTGGACTGAAGCTTTCTTT
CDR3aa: CASSADRGWTEAFF

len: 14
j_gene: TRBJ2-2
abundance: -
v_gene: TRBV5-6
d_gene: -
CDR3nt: TGTGCCAGCAGCTTGGAACTCAACACCGGGGAGCTGTTTTTT
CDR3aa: CASSLELNTGELFF